This T cell receptor beta chain was sequenced during a study of cytotoxic CD8 clonotypes in ibrutinib-treated CLL. Study details: The subjects consisted of about 10 relapsed/refractory and roughly 15 treatment-naive individuals, with roughly 17 IGHV unmutated. Partial response occurred in about 25 patients and complete response in 2; at median around 66 months, approximately 14 remained remitted and some 12 progressed. Notes on the study in general: Timing of sampling differed between sustained-remission and progressing patients.

Concerning this clone: No antigen is known for it.

The repertoire was sequenced with immunoSEQ multiplex PCR; TCRdb's copy has only in-frame clones and lacks some. The data contain under 75,000 clones, about three quarters of them seen just once; the ten biggest clones take up 43%. Cryopreserved PBMCs were the source of approximately 2 micrograms of genomic DNA, which went to TCR beta libraries. The V gene's germline CDR1 is KGHSH and CDR2 LQKENI. V was pared by 1 base and J by 3 bases, with 12 bases between. This CDR3 has 15 residues. Sequencing used PBMCs, obtained after 12 months of ibrutinib treatment. The genes are TRBV18 and TRBJ1-1, with D hard to call. The sequence derives from a human donor with chronic lymphocytic leukemia. CDR3 sequence (DNA): TGTGCCAGCTCACCACATGCCCAGAGGGACACTGAAGCTTTCTTT. Protein: CASSPHAQRDTEAFF.